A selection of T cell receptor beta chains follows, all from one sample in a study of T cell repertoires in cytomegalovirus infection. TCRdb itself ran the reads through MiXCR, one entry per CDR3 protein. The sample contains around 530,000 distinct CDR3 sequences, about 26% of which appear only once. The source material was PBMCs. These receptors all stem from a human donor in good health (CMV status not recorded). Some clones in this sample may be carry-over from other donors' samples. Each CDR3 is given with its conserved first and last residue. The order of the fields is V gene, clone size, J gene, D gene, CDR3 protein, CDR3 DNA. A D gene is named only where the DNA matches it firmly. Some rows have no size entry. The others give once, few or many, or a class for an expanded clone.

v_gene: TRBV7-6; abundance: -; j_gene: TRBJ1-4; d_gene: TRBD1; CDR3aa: CASSAQPGQISPGGGEKLFF; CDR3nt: TGTGCCAGCAGCGCCCAACCGGGACAGATCTCTCCCGGTGGTGGTGAAAAACTGTTTTTT
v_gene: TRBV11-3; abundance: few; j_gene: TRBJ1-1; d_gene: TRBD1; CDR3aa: CASSTRTGGLNTEAFF; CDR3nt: TGTGCCAGCAGCACCCGGACAGGGGGCTTGAACACTGAAGCTTTCTTT
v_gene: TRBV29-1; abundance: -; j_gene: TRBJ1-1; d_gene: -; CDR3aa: CSATGAPEAFF; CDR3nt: TGCAGCGCCACCGGGGCCCCTGAAGCTTTCTTT
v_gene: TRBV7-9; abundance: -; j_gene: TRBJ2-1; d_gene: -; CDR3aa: CASSLDYEQFF; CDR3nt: TGTGCCAGCAGCTTGGACTATGAGCAGTTCTTC
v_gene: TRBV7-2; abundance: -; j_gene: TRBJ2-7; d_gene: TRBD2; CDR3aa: CASRGLAGVYEQYF; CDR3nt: TGTGCCAGCAGGGGACTAGCGGGAGTCTACGAGCAGTACTTC
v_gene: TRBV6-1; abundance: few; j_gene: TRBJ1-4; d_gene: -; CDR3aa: CASSSGSLRTNEKLFF; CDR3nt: TGTGCCAGCAGTTCAGGGAGTTTGCGGACTAATGAAAAACTGTTTTTT
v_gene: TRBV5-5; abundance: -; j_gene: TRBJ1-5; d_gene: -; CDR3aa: CASGAQGEAMDQPQHF; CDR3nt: TGTGCCAGTGGGGCCCAGGGCGAGGCAATGGATCAGCCCCAGCATTTT
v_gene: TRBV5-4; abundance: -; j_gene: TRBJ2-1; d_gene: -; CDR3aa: CASSLGGGGAYNEQFF; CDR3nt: TGTGCCAGCAGCTTGGGGGGAGGGGGTGCCTACAATGAGCAGTTCTTC
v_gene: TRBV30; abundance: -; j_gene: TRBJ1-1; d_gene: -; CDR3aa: CAWSEGSTEAFF; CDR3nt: TGTGCCTGGAGTGAAGGGAGCACTGAAGCTTTCTTT
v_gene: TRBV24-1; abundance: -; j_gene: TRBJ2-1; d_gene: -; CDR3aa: CATSDTLRFSSYNEQFF; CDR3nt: TGTGCCACCAGTGACACCCTGCGGTTCAGCTCCTACAATGAGCAGTTCTTC
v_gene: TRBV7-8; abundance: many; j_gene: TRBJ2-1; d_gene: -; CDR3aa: CASSSDILLSSYNEQFF; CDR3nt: TGTGCCAGCAGCTCAGACATTCTCCTGAGCTCCTACAATGAGCAGTTCTTC
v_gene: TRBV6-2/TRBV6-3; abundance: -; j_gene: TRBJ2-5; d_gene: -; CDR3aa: CASSPPLDGSETQYF; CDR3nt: TGTGCCAGCAGTCCCCCCCTTGATGGGTCAGAGACCCAGTACTTC
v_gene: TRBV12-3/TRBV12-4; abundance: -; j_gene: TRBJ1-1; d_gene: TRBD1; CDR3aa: CASRPDRGRRDTEAFF; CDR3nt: TGTGCCAGCAGACCCGACAGGGGGCGAAGGGACACTGAAGCTTTCTTT
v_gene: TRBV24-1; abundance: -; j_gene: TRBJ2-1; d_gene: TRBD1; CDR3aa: CATSDGTGASYNEQFF; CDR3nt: TGTGCCACCAGTGACGGGACAGGGGCGTCCTACAATGAGCAGTTCTTC
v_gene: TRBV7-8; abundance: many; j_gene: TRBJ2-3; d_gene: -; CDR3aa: CASSPRLEVWTDTQYF; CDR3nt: TGTGCCAGCAGCCCCCGGCTGGAGGTATGGACAGATACGCAGTATTTT
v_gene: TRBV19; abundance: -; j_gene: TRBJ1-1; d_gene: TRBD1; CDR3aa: CASSHAWTDRGTEAFF; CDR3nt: TGTGCCAGTAGCCACGCCTGGACAGACAGGGGCACTGAAGCTTTCTTT
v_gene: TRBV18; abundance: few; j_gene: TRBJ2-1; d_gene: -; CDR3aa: CASSPPGWDEQFF; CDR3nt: TGTGCCAGCTCACCCCCAGGGTGGGATGAGCAGTTCTTC
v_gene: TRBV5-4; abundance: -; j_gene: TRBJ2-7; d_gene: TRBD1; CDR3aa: CASSRHADRGYEQYF; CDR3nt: TGTGCCAGCAGCCGGCACGCCGACAGGGGTTACGAGCAGTACTTC
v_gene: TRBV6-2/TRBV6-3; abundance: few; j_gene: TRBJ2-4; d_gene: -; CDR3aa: CASALTGTLAKNIQYF; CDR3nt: TGTGCCAGTGCGTTAACAGGGACACTAGCCAAAAACATTCAGTACTTC
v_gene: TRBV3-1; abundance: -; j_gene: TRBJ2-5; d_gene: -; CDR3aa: CASSPILGTGGETQYF; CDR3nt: TGTGCCAGCAGCCCTATCCTGGGGACCGGTGGAGAGACCCAGTACTTC
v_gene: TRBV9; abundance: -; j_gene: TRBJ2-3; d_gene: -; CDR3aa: CASEETDTQYF; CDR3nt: TGTGCCAGCGAAGAAACAGATACGCAGTATTTT
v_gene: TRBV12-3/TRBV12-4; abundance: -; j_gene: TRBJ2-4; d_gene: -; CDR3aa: CASSSSDPGVRATAKNIQYF; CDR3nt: TGTGCCAGCAGTTCTTCCGACCCGGGAGTGAGAGCTACGGCCAAAAACATTCAGTACTTC
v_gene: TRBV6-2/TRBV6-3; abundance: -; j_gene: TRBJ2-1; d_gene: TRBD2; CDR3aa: CASGTSGSVNEQFF; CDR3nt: TGTGCCAGCGGGACTAGCGGGAGTGTCAATGAGCAGTTCTTC
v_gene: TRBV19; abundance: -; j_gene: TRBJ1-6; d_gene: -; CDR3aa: CATQVGGAYNSPLHF; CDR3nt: TGTGCCACACAAGTTGGCGGGGCGTATAATTCACCCCTCCACTTT
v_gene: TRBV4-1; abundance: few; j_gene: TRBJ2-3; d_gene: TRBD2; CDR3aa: CASSQPRVLAGTDTQYF; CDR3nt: TGCGCCAGCAGCCAACCTAGGGTACTAGCGGGAACGGATACGCAGTATTTT
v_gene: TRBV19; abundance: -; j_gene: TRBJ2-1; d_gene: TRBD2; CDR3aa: CASSIGLAGSDEQFF; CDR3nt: TGTGCCAGTAGTATAGGACTAGCGGGAAGTGATGAGCAGTTCTTC
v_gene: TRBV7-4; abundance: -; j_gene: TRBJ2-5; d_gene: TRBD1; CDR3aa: CASSPGDRGLLETQYF; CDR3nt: TGTGCCAGCAGCCCCGGGGACAGGGGGCTTTTAGAGACCCAGTACTTC
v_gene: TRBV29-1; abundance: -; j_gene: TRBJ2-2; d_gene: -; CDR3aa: CSVGGLSTGAGELFF; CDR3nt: TGCAGCGTTGGGGGGCTTTCCACGGGGGCCGGGGAGCTGTTTTTT
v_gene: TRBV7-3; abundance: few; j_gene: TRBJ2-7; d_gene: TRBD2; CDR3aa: CASSLIAGESYEQYF; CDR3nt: TGTGCCAGCAGCTTAATTGCGGGAGAGTCCTACGAGCAGTACTTC
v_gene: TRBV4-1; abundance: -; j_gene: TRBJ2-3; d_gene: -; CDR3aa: CASSPVHATTFRDTQYF; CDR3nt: TGTGCCAGCAGCCCCGTCCATGCAACCACCTTTAGGGATACGCAGTATTTT
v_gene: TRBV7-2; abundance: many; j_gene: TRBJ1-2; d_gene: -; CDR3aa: CASSLDQATKGGYTF; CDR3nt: TGTGCCAGCAGCTTGGACCAGGCGACCAAGGGGGGCTACACCTTC
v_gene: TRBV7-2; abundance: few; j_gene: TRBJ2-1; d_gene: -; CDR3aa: CASSLGLQNDEQFF; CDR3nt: TGTGCCAGCAGCTTAGGACTCCAGAACGATGAGCAGTTCTTC
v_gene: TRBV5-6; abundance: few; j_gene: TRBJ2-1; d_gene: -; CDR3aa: CASSFRASSYNEQFF; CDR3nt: TGTGCCAGCAGCTTCAGGGCTAGCTCTTACAATGAGCAGTTCTTC
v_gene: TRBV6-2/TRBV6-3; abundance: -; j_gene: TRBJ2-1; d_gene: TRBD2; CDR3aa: CASSYPTSGMASSYNEQFF; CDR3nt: TGTGCCAGCAGTTACCCGACTAGCGGCATGGCCAGCTCCTACAATGAGCAGTTCTTC
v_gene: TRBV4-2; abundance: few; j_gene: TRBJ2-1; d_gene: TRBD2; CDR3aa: CASSQDLTGGRIEQFF; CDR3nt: TGTGCCAGCAGCCAAGATCTAACGGGAGGGCGTATTGAGCAGTTCTTC
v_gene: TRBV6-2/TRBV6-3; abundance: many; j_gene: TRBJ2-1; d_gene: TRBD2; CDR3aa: CASSREVYNEQFF; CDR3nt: TGTGCCAGCAGTCGGGAGGTATACAATGAGCAGTTCTTC
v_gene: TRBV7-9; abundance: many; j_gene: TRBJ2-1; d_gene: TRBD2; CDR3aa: CASRPSGTSSYNEQFF; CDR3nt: TGTGCCAGCAGACCTAGCGGGACGAGCTCCTACAATGAGCAGTTCTTC
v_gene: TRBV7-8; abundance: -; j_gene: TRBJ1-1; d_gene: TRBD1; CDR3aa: CASSFITGANTEAFF; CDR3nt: TGTGCCAGCAGCTTCATTACAGGGGCGAACACTGAAGCTTTCTTT
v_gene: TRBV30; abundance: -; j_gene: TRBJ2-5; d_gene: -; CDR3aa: CAYSGKETQYF; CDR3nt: TGCGCATACAGCGGAAAAGAGACCCAGTACTTC
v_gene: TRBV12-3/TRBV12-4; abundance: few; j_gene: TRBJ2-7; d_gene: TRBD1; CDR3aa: CASMAGGGDEQYF; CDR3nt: TGTGCCAGCATGGCAGGGGGCGGCGACGAGCAGTACTTC
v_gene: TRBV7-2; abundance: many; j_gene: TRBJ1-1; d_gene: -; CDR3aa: CASSLTRDNTEAFF; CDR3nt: TGTGCCAGCAGCTTAACGCGGGATAACACTGAAGCTTTCTTT
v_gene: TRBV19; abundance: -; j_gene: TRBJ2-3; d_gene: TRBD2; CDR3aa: CASSIDSGRNTDTQYF; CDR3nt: TGTGCCAGTAGTATAGATAGCGGGAGAAACACAGATACGCAGTATTTT
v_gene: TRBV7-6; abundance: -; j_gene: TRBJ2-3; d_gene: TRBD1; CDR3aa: CASRSGTGISTDTQYF; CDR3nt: TGTGCCAGCAGGTCCGGGACAGGGATAAGCACAGATACGCAGTATTTT